This T cell receptor (beta chain) was retrieved from a study of cytomegalovirus exposure and HLA in healthy donors. About this clone: Its antigen is undetermined.

The assay was immunoSEQ multiplex PCR, and TCRdb's table has in-frame clones only and misses some. Of roughly 220,000 clones listed, about nine tenths were seen once; the top ten hold about 1%. Findings of the study overall: Clusters of TCRs from the first cohort tended to co-occur in the 120 validation repertoires (as a later analysis found).

CDR1 is MNHEY and CDR2 is SMNVEV in the germline V gene (reference sequence). The CDR3 length is 15 residues. Trimming cost V 3 bases and J 0 bases; bases outside gene matches: 3. The V call is TRBV27, the J call TRBJ1-1; 8 nucleotides align to TRBD1. Specimen: PBMCs. This TCR derives from a woman aged 18-29 years in good health and CMV-seronegative. This CDR3 reads CASSFKGQVNTEAFF. CDR3 coding DNA: TGTGCCAGCAGTTTTAAGGGACAGGTGAACACTGAAGCTTTCTTT.